Following are 3 T cell receptor beta chains from one sample sequenced in a study of molecular identifiers for immune sequencing clone quantification. TCRdb reanalysed the PCR reads using MiXCR and keeps one entry per CDR3 protein. Of 70,000 to 95,000 distinct CDR3 sequences in the sample, roughly 19% were seen once. The sequenced sample consisted of naive CD8+ T cells from blood, with Jurkat cell RNA spiked in. The subset here: FACS-sorted CD8+CD4-CCR7+CD45RA+ naive T cells. Receptors were obtained from a human donor in good health. Some libraries in this study had Jurkat cell RNA spiked in.

This clonotype was observed at least ten times. J is TRBJ2-2 and V is TRBV7-9, with D possibly matching TRBD1 (5 bases). CDR1 and CDR2 (germline): SEHNR, FQNEAQ (reference sequence). V lost 2 bases and J 5 bases, leaving 12 bases between the germline ends. This CDR3 is built from 15 residues. DNA of the CDR3: TGTGCCAGCAGCTTAACTTGGTCAGGGACCGGGGAGCTGTTTTTT. This codes for CASSLTWSGTGELFF.

In its sample, this clonotype was seen many times. The chain links TRBV19 to TRBJ1-1; D perhaps matches TRBD1 (5 bases). CDR1 is LNHDA and CDR2 is SQIVND in the germline V gene (reference sequence). There are 12 residues in the CDR3. The germline V and J ends were trimmed by 7 bases and 6 bases, with 12 bases remaining between them. CDR3 protein: CASNTGDSEAFF. The CDR3 coding sequence is TGTGCCAGTAATACAGGAGACTCTGAAGCTTTCTTT.

The sample holds many counts of this clonotype. This rearrangement joins TRBV4-1 to TRBJ2-1; D not certain. V lost 0 bases and J lost 6, with 6 bases in between. CDR3 length equals 13 residues. Germline V CDR1 and CDR2: MGHRA, YSYEKL. The DNA for the CDR3 is TGCGCCAGCAGCCAAGATCGGAGCAATGAGCAGTTCTTC. Translated: CASSQDRSNEQFF.